Shown below are 20 T cell receptor beta chains from a single sample sequenced in a study of CD4+ T cells in melanoma. TCRdb's copy holds only in-frame clones and misses some; the assay was immunoSEQ multiplex PCR. The table includes roughly 15,000 clones, 68% detected once. The source material was cells from a culture (not recorded whether cultured in vitro). The receptors originated from a human donor with melanoma.

The chain has TRBV5-6 and TRBJ2-1, with TRBD1 as a possible D gene (6 bases). This CDR3 spans 16 amino acids. Germline CDR1 SGHDT, CDR2 YYEEEE. The V and J ends lost 0 bases and 3 bases respectively, with 13 bases between them. CDR3 loop: CASSLELGAIYNEQFF. In nucleotides, the CDR3 is TGTGCCAGCAGCTTGGAGTTGGGGGCGATCTACAATGAGCAGTTCTTC.

This clone has just a few counts. CDR3 sequence: CASSPSNTEAFF. DNA of the CDR3: TGTGCCAGCTCACCAAGTAACACTGAAGCTTTCTTT. The chain couples TRBV18 to TRBJ1-1; unclear D gene. The germline gives CDR1 KGHSH, CDR2 LQKENI. This CDR3 region has 12 residues. V lost 2 bases and J lost 2, with 3 bases in between.

This clone was counted only a few times. This chain connects TRBV7-9 to TRBJ1-2; TRBD1 might be the D (5 bases). V was trimmed by 6 bases and J by 7 bases, leaving 15 bases between them. In germline, CDR1 is SEHNR, CDR2 FQNEAQ (reference sequence). There are 13 residues in the CDR3. The chain's CDR3 is CASRDLGGSGYTF. CDR3 DNA: TGTGCCAGCAGGGACCTCGGGGGTAGTGGCTACACCTTC.

In this sample, this clone turned up once. The chain employs TRBV9 and TRBJ2-1; 9 nucleotides agree with TRBD2. V gave up 0 bases and J gave up 4 bases; unmatched junction bases: 5. Germline assignment: CDR1 SGDLS and CDR2 YYNGEE. The CDR3 is 16 amino acids. Here the CDR3 reads CASSVEGRGGYNEQFF. The CDR3 DNA sequence: TGTGCCAGCAGCGTAGAAGGGCGGGGGGGTTACAATGAGCAGTTCTTC.

The J gene is TRBJ1-4, the V gene TRBV20-1; D call uncertain. Germline CDR1 is DFQATT and CDR2 is SNEGSKA (reference sequence). The length of the CDR3 is 10 residues. V lost 3 bases to trimming and J lost 8 bases, with 4 bases between them. The CDR3 DNA reads as TGCAGTGCTAGTTACGAAAAACTGTTTTTT. Translation gives CSASYEKLFF.

V and J are TRBV7-6 and TRBJ1-5; D may be TRBD1 (6 bases). The V gene's germline CDR1 is SGHVS and CDR2 FNYEAQ. This CDR3 is built from 14 residues. Trimming left V 5 bases short and J 6 bases short, with 14 bases between. The CDR3, as DNA: TGTGCCAGCAGCGTAGGGGGGCCCGGTCAGCCCCAGCATTTT. It is translated as CASSVGGPGQPQHF.

The gene calls are TRBV27 and TRBJ1-6; D unresolved. V lost 6 bases to trimming and J lost 2 bases, with 11 bases between them. Looked up from germline, CDR1 is MNHEY and CDR2 is SMNVEV (reference sequence). The CDR3 loop spans 15 amino acids. As DNA, the CDR3 is TGTGCCAGCAGGAGGACGGCCCCCTATAATTCACCCCTCCACTTT. Amino acids: CASRRTAPYNSPLHF.

The chain employs TRBV4-1 and TRBJ1-6, with a possible D match to TRBD1 (6 bases). V was pared by 3 bases and J by 6 bases, with 12 bases between. Germline CDR1 reads MGHRA; CDR2 reads YSYEKL. The CDR3 is 15 residues long. CDR3 nucleotide sequence: TGCGCCAGCAGCCAGAGGACAGCGATTAATTCACCCCTCCACTTT. Its protein product is CASSQRTAINSPLHF.

The chain employs TRBV14 and TRBJ1-1; D not resolved. Germline CDR1 is SGHDN and CDR2 is FVKESK. The CDR3 has 11 residues. V was clipped by 1 base and J by 9 bases, with 6 bases between them. In DNA form, the CDR3 reads TGTGCCAGCAGCCAAGCCGAGAAAGCTTTCTTT. Translating gives CASSQAEKAFF.

This chain uses TRBV5-1 with TRBJ2-1; 10 bases fit TRBD1. This CDR3 comprises 15 residues. The germline V gene encodes CDR1 SGHRS and CDR2 YFSETQ. J gave up 10 bases and V 0 bases, and 7 bases lay outside the gene matches. The CDR3 DNA sequence: TGCGCCAGCAGCTTGGGACAGGGGGCGCGCATGGAGCAGTTCTTC. It translates to CASSLGQGARMEQFF.

On this clone: One end of the junction fails to match germline, which may point to a read error. The chain carries TRBV2 and TRBJ2-5; 7 bases map to TRBD1. Germline CDR1 and CDR2: SNHLY and FYNNEI. This CDR3 region has 13 residues. The CDR3 loop reads CASSQANRGPQYF. The CDR3 coding sequence is TGTGCCAGCAGTCAAGCAAACAGGGGTCCCCAGTACTTC.

V usage is TRBV18 and J usage is TRBJ2-7, with D possibly matching TRBD1 (5 bases). Germline CDR1 is KGHSH and CDR2 is LQKENI. Trimming shortened V by 3 bases and J by 6 bases, and 18 bases separated the two germline ends. The length of the CDR3 is 15 residues. CDR3 sequence reads: CASSPPGYASSEQYF. Here the CDR3 DNA reads TGTGCCAGCTCACCCCCAGGGTATGCTTCTAGCGAGCAGTACTTC. Filled out from reference TRBV18 and TRBJ2-7, the complete variable domain reads NAGVMQNPRHLVRRRGQEARLRCSPMKGHSHVYWYRQLPEEGLKFMVYLQKENIIDESGMPKERFSAEFPKEGPSILRIQQVVRGDSAAYFCASSPPGYASSEQYFGPGTRLTVT.

The table lists this clone with a few counts. This chain connects TRBV19 to TRBJ1-2; D possibly corresponds to TRBD1 (5 bases). This CDR3 comprises 14 residues. V was shortened by 7 bases and J by 8 bases, with 20 bases between the two germline ends. Germline V gene lookup returns CDR1 LNHDA and CDR2 SQIVND (reference sequence). Here the CDR3 reads CASISQGRTGGYTF. Here the CDR3 DNA reads TGTGCCAGTATTTCTCAGGGCAGAACGGGAGGCTACACCTTC.

In this sample, this clone turned up a few times. The V call is TRBV30, the J call TRBJ1-5; D is perhaps TRBD1 (5 bases). Germline V CDR1 and CDR2: GTSNPN, SVGIG (reference sequence). Trimming took 0 bases from V and 5 from J, leaving 8 bases between them. This CDR3 is 13 amino acids long. CDR3 sequence (DNA): TGTGCCTGGAGTGTACAAGGGGATCAGCCCCAGCATTTT. Residues: CAWSVQGDQPQHF.

Written as DNA, the CDR3 is TGTGCCAGCAGCGAACAGGGGGCGTCTGGCTACACCTTC. This encodes CASSEQGASGYTF. The rearrangement links TRBV6-5 to TRBJ1-2; TRBD1 matches at 9 bases. The CDR3 has 13 amino acids. Germline V gene sequence: CDR1 MNHEY, CDR2 SVGAGI. With V trimmed by 6 bases and J by 7 bases, 6 bases remained unmatched.

The gene calls are TRBV6-5 and TRBJ1-2; D remains unclear. V was cut by 5 bases and J by 7 bases, with 17 bases left in between. CDR1 MNHEY and CDR2 SVGAGI come from the germline V gene. The CDR3 has 14 amino acids. CDR3 coding DNA: TGTGCCAGCAGTCCTCGGGAACGGGGTCGTGGCTACACCTTC. Translated, it gives CASSPRERGRGYTF.

This clone occurred a few times. V and J are TRBV27 and TRBJ2-7, with no clear D. This CDR3 comprises 17 residues. Trimming took 4 bases from V and 2 from J, leaving 21 bases between them. CDR1 MNHEY and CDR2 SMNVEV come from the germline V gene (reference sequence). CDR3 in DNA: TGTGCCAGCAGTTCCTACTCCCGGGCGCCTTTAACCTACGAGCAGTACTTC. It codes for CASSSYSRAPLTYEQYF.

The rearrangement links TRBV7-6 to TRBJ2-2; D gene ambiguous. CDR3 size: 13 residues. Trimming stripped 4 bases from V and 4 bases from J, with 7 bases between. The germline CDR1 and CDR2 sequences are SGHVS and FNYEAQ. Here the CDR3 reads CASSSIITGELFF. The CDR3 bases are TGTGCCAGCAGCTCCATCATCACCGGGGAGCTGTTTTTT.

The chain carries TRBV7-7 and TRBJ2-6; a possible D gene is TRBD1 (5 bases). The CDR3 totals 17 residues. Germline V lookup: CDR1 SSHAT, CDR2 FNYEAQ (reference sequence). V was cut by 5 bases and J by 4 bases, with 18 bases left in between. CDR3 sequence reads: CASSPRYRLGGANVLTF. In DNA form, the CDR3 reads TGTGCCAGCAGCCCCCGTTACAGGCTCGGGGGGGCCAACGTCCTGACTTTC.

This clone was seen more than once but under ten times. The chain carries TRBV2 and TRBJ1-4; D remains unclear. There are 11 residues in the CDR3. The V end lost 3 bases, the J end lost 8 bases, and 4 bases lay between the germline ends. Germline CDR1 is SNHLY and CDR2 is FYNNEI. The CDR3 spells CASSDWEKLFF. CDR3 in DNA: TGTGCCAGCAGTGATTGGGAAAAACTGTTTTTT. The variable domain in full, completed from reference TRBV2 and TRBJ1-4, reads EPEVTQTPSHQVTQMGQEVILRCVPISNHLYFYWYRQILGQKVEFLVSFYNNEISEKSEIFDDQFSVERPDGSNFTLKIRSTKLEDSAMYFCASSDWEKLFFGSGTQLSVL.